This T cell receptor (beta chain) was captured by sequencing in a study of vaccination and CD4 T cells after COVID-19 (dated by TCRdb to between 2021 and 2023). Background on the whole study: Convalescent patients had a positive SARS-CoV-2 result on nasal swab PCR, and of these patients, fewer than ten had mild disease and one had severe disease. Six males and four females were included in the convalescent cohort, with two Hispanic individuals, seven Caucasians, two Asians and one multiracial person represented. Participants received two doses of either the Pfizer-BioNTech BNT162b2 vaccine (n=8) or the Moderna mRNA-1273 vaccine (n=2). Post-COVID blood samples were collected from convalescent patients a median of approximately 100 days after diagnosis, with a range of about 30 to 161 days. Post-vaccine blood samples were collected a median of about 72 days after the second vaccine dose, ranging from roughly 12 to 250 days. Overlapping spike peptide pools from SARS-CoV-2 and from the common cold coronaviruses HCoV-NL63, HCoV-OC43 and HCoV-229E were used as culture stimuli. As controls, cultures received a CEFX viral epitope pool (the positive control), an HIV-1 Nef peptide pool (the negative control), or no peptide at all. The spike-specific CD4+ TCR repertoire was compared before and after mRNA vaccination in around ten COVID-19 convalescent patients and a handful of infection-naive healthy vaccine recipients. Findings and caveats that apply to the study as a whole: In convalescent patients, nearly all vaccine-specific clones (304 of 307) were found to be mono-reactive for SARS-CoV-2 spike rather than cross-reactive with common cold coronaviruses. Among the post-vaccine SARS-CoV-2-reactive clones in convalescent patients, a median approximately 90% showed up only after vaccination, which suggests vaccine-specific priming. Although the median number of SARS-CoV-2-reactive clonotypes went up from some 23 after infection to some 38 after vaccination, the increase was not significant. Relatively few convalescent patients were included in the study, and early timepoints after natural infection were not analyzed.

CDR3 length: 12 amino acids, cysteine to phenylalanine. Only the CDR3 DNA stays, 36 bases, in frame from base 1. The germline V gene specifies SGHTS as CDR1 and YDEGEE as CDR2. Relative to germline, V is 4 bases shorter and J is 6 bases shorter, with 10 bases between their ends. In the paper's terms, the treatment or condition label means: roughly 11-day PBMC culture with coronavirus spike peptide pools or control peptides (ViraFEST assay). The ViraFEST assay was used in the study, in which antigen-specific T cells were expanded with peptide pools and expanded clonotypes were subsequently identified by TCR sequencing. Positive SARS-CoV-2 PCR tests in the convalescent patients dated from March to December 2020, before Alpha, Beta and Delta variants emerged in the United States. Each well held about 2 million PBMCs cultured in IMDM containing around 5% human AB serum and approximately 9.4 IU/ml IL-2, with about 10 ug/ml peptide pools added. Half of the culture medium was replaced with fresh IL-2-containing medium on days 3 and 7. After 10 days of culture, CD4+ T cells were isolated by negative selection using the EasySep CD4+ T cell isolation kit. Ficoll-Paque Plus gradient centrifugation was used to isolate PBMCs from whole blood, and the isolated PBMCs were then either used fresh or cryopreserved at -140C. Triplicate wells were generally used for each culture condition.

Library preparation employed PCR. DNA from cultured CD4+ T cells was subjected to TCR sequencing with the Oncomine TCR Beta short-read assay at the Johns Hopkins FTIC core. The QIAamp micro DNA kit was used to extract genomic DNA from the cultured CD4+ T cells. The Oncomine TCR Beta libraries from cultured CD4+ T cells were pooled using unique dual indexes and then sequenced on an Illumina iSeq 100. As for how the authors treated the data: Non-productive sequences were removed, and CDR3s not starting with C, not ending with F or W, or shorter than 7 amino acids were discarded. Antigen-specific clonotypes were identified using the MANAFEST web application through comparison of peptide-stimulated wells with reference and other culture wells. An FDR below 0.05, an odds ratio above 5, and a productive frequency above 0.1% in at least two of three replicate wells were required for clones to be considered positive. Clonotypes that were significantly expanded in both SARS-CoV-2 spike wells and at least one common cold coronavirus spike condition were defined as cross-reactive. CDR3 homology was assessed with Levenshtein distances (stringdist) and unrooted phylogenetic trees (ape) in R version 3.6.1. Clones were called with MiXCR by TCRdb after fastp trimmed the public reads at Q25, and only in-frame beta chains were retained. Records with the same CDR3 protein are collapsed into one entry carrying the most frequent genes and DNA. It is TCRdb's table, rather than the study itself, that gives the V and J calls and clone size. The sample table records 7,500 to 10,000 distinct CDR3 sequences; 70% of these occur just once. The ten largest account for around 37% of the sample.

With respect to this clonotype: This clone's antigen is unknown. Base qualities are not provided; no much larger clone lies one nucleotide away.

The rearrangement joined TRBV5-8 to TRBJ1-1, with TRBD1 perhaps the D gene, on 6 matching bases. The specimen sequenced was CD4+ T cells from blood, cultured in vitro. This TCR derives from a human donor who had recovered from COVID-19. Here is the DNA: TGTGCCAGCAGCCCCGGACAGTCTGAAGCTTTCTTT. Its amino acids are CASSPGQSEAFF.